This TCR beta chain was recovered during a study of T cell responses to AZD1222 COVID-19 vaccine. Across the study: Samples with a second dose at about 4 or about 12 weeks were pooled together.

Sequencing used immunoSEQ multiplex PCR; TCRdb keeps in-frame clones, though not all of them. The sample lists 90,000 to 140,000 clones, approximately 90% occurring once. With 0 bases removed from V and 8 bases from J, the gap between germline ends came to 2 bases. The CDR3 covers 11 residues. Germline lookup yields CDR1 SGHKS and CDR2 YYEKEE (reference sequence). The receptor comes from an adult in good health. V is TRBV5-5 and J is TRBJ1-4; no clear D. Source: peripheral blood, taken on day 0 of AZD1222 vaccination. The CDR3 loop reads CASSLEEKLFF. CDR3 DNA: TGTGCCAGCAGCTTGGAGGAAAAACTGTTTTTT.